This T cell receptor (beta chain) was found in a study of T cells in tumors after PD-1 blockade. About the study: Patients had no prior checkpoint blockade, systemic immunosuppressants, or anti-cancer therapy within 4 weeks. Mean per blood sample: 90,000 to 120,000 templates (24,679-257,772), around 38,000 unique clonotypes.

Using immunoSEQ multiplex PCR, the repertoire was profiled, and TCRdb retains in-frame clones only, with some absent. Among more than 40,000 clones listed, about 85% were seen once. Study conclusions and caveats: Some novel exhausted tumor clones appeared in pre-treatment blood, suggesting peripheral recruitment.

This clone was seen only a few times. Antigen: not known. Genomic DNA template from tumor biopsies or peripheral blood, about 616 ng to 6,500 ng input. This specimen consisted of PBMCs, obtained before anti-PD-1 treatment. The sequence derives from a human donor with basal cell carcinoma.

In DNA, the CDR3 is TGTGCCAGCCACGGCAGAAGAGAGAACACCGGGGAGCTGTTTTTT. Translated, it gives CASHGRRENTGELFF. The chain combines TRBV19 with TRBJ2-2; D remains ambiguous. Germline assignment: CDR1 LNHDA and CDR2 SQIVND (reference sequence). The V and J ends lost 9 bases and 1 base respectively, with 15 bases between them. There are 15 residues in the CDR3. The full variable domain, with the rest looked up from reference TRBV19 and TRBJ2-2, is DGGITQSPKYLFRKEGQNVTLSCEQNLNHDAMYWYRQDPGQGLRLIYYSQIVNDFQKGDIAEGYSVSREKKESFPLTVTSAQKNPTAFYLCASHGRRENTGELFFGEGSRLTVL.